The rows below give T cell receptor beta chains drawn from one sample of a study of beta chain features in type 1 diabetes. Method: immunoSEQ multiplex PCR; TCRdb's copy keeps in-frame clones and lacks some. The sample shows hundreds of thousands of clones, around 15% of them seen only once. Material: naive CD4+ T cells from blood. These receptors were obtained from a man aged 18 to 29 with type 1 diabetes. Each CDR3 is given with its conserved first and last residue. Each record gives: J gene, clone size, D gene, V gene, CDR3 protein, CDR3 DNA. A D gene is named only where the DNA matches it firmly. Expanded clones get a size class; other rows say once, few or many, or leave the size out.

>TRBJ2-1|few|NA|TRBV19
CASSPDYSSYNEQFF
TGTGCCAGTAGTCCCGACTATAGCTCCTACAATGAGCAGTTCTTC
>TRBJ1-5|NA|TRBD1|TRBV7-9
CASSLGAGGWNQPQHF
TGTGCCAGCAGCTTAGGAGCAGGGGGCTGGAATCAGCCCCAGCATTTT
>TRBJ1-2|NA|TRBD1|TRBV4-2
CASSQDNDRARSGYTF
TGTGCCAGCAGCCAAGATAACGACAGGGCGAGGTCCGGCTACACCTTC
>TRBJ1-1|NA|NA|TRBV30
CAWSVRDFAEAFF
TGTGCCTGGAGTGTAAGGGATTTTGCTGAAGCTTTCTTT
>TRBJ2-1|NA|TRBD2|TRBV10-3
CAISGTSGPPYNEQFF
TGTGCCATCAGTGGAACTAGCGGTCCTCCCTACAATGAGCAGTTCTTC
>TRBJ2-5|few|NA|TRBV9
CASSVTSPRWETQYF
TGTGCCAGCAGCGTAACCAGTCCTCGCTGGGAGACCCAGTACTTC
>TRBJ2-2|few|NA|TRBV7-2
CASSTRQAGNTGELFF
TGTGCCAGCAGCACGCGACAGGCCGGGAACACCGGGGAGCTGTTTTTT
>TRBJ2-5|few|TRBD2|TRBV30
CAWGTSGGRGETQYF
TGTGCCTGGGGCACCTCAGGCGGGAGGGGAGAGACCCAGTACTTC
>TRBJ2-3|NA|NA|TRBV29-1
CSVGGSGDTQYF
TGCAGCGTTGGAGGGTCAGGCGATACGCAGTATTTT
>TRBJ1-1|few|TRBD1|TRBV4-1
CASSQLGTENTEAFF
TGCGCCAGCAGCCAGCTAGGGACAGAGAACACTGAAGCTTTCTTT
>TRBJ2-3|few|TRBD2|TRBV5-1
CASSRGGHTDTQYF
TGCGCCAGTAGCCGGGGGGGCCACACAGATACGCAGTATTTT
>TRBJ1-5|NA|NA|TRBV4-1
CASSLIFGGAGDVFTQPQHF
TGCGCCAGCAGCCTCATTTTCGGGGGGGCAGGGGATGTCTTTACTCAGCCCCAGCATTTT
>TRBJ2-3|NA|NA|TRBV2
CASQSGVPTDTQYF
TGTGCCAGCCAATCGGGCGTCCCCACAGATACGCAGTATTTT
>TRBJ2-3|few|NA|TRBV18
CASSPPPGWRTDTQYF
TGTGCCAGCTCACCACCCCCCGGGTGGCGCACAGATACGCAGTATTTT
>TRBJ2-5|few|TRBD1|TRBV7-9
CASSSTGVETQYF
TGTGCCAGCAGCTCCACAGGGGTTGAGACCCAGTACTTC
>TRBJ2-5|few|NA|TRBV7-6
CASSLTRDQETQYF
TGTGCCAGCAGCTTAACCCGGGACCAAGAGACCCAGTACTTC
>TRBJ2-5|NA|NA|TRBV5-1
CASSLSGETQYF
TGCGCCAGCAGCTTAAGCGGGGAGACCCAGTACTTC
>TRBJ2-7|NA|NA|TRBV7-3
CASSLQSGLEQYF
TGTGCCAGCAGCTTACAGTCAGGGTTGGAGCAGTACTTC
>TRBJ1-1|NA|NA|TRBV15
CATSARVSGKTEAFF
TGTGCCACCAGCGCCAGGGTTAGCGGGAAGACTGAAGCTTTCTTT
>TRBJ1-5|NA|NA|TRBV28
CASSPDPHQPQHF
TGTGCCAGCAGTCCTGACCCCCATCAGCCCCAGCATTTT